What follows are 28 T cell receptor beta chains derived from one specimen sequenced in a study of cytomegalovirus exposure and HLA in healthy donors (dated by TCRdb to the late 2010s). Library preparation was by the immunoSEQ multiplex PCR assay. For the multiplex PCR, a mixture combining 60 forward primers for TCR Vbeta segments and 13 reverse primers for TCR Jbeta segments was used. TCRdb holds this immuneACCESS table with in-frame rearrangements only. Some clones are missing; in checked studies, unresolved V genes explain under half, and the rest has no known cause. The sample table lists 80,000 to 100,000 clones, over 55% of them with a count of one. The leading ten clones occupy 16% of the sample. The sample taken for sequencing was PBMCs. The receptors originated from a woman aged 18-29 years in good health and CMV-seropositive.

This clone was counted a few times. The chain links TRBV6-5 to TRBJ1-1; D possibly corresponds to TRBD1 (6 bases). CDR1 MNHEY and CDR2 SVGAGI come from the germline V gene. Trimming stripped 6 bases from V and 5 bases from J, with 19 bases between. The CDR3 runs to 15 residues. Written as DNA, the CDR3 is TGTGCCAGCAGCACCCAGTACAGGGAATATACTGAAGCTTTCTTT. Its protein is CASSTQYREYTEAFF.

The chain recombines TRBV18 with TRBJ2-7, with D hard to call. The V and J ends lost 3 bases and 5 bases respectively, with 8 bases between them. There are 12 residues in the CDR3. Germline CDR1 is KGHSH and CDR2 is LQKENI. CDR3 amino acids: CASSPFGDEQYF. CDR3 in DNA: TGTGCCAGCTCACCCTTCGGAGACGAGCAGTACTTC.

CDR3 nucleotides: TGTGCCAGCTCATCCGGGACTAGAGGTAGAGAGACCCAGTACTTC. It is translated as CASSSGTRGRETQYF. The gene calls are TRBV18 and TRBJ2-5; the match to TRBD2 covers 8 bases. Trimming took 5 bases from V and 4 from J; bases not matched to a gene: 9. The CDR3 covers 15 residues. Germline V CDR1 and CDR2: KGHSH, LQKENI.

This clone was found once. The V call is TRBV10-3, the J call TRBJ2-2; the D gene is possibly TRBD2 (6 bases). Trimming left V 8 bases short and J 5 bases short, with 12 bases between. Germline V CDR1 and CDR2: ENHRY, SYGVKD. This CDR3 has 13 amino acids. CDR3 sequence reads: CAIAERGTGELFF. In DNA, the CDR3 is TGTGCCATCGCGGAACGGGGGACCGGGGAGCTGTTTTTT.

This sequence joins TRBV28 and TRBJ1-1; 8 positions agree with TRBD1. The V gene end was trimmed by 4 bases and the J gene end by 1 base; junction bases not matched to a gene: 11. Germline CDR1 MDHEN, CDR2 SYDVKM. This CDR3 has 17 residues. CDR3 nucleotide sequence: TGTGCCAGCAGTTCCGGTGACAGGGGTTGGGAGAACACTGAAGCTTTCTTT. This translates into CASSSGDRGWENTEAFF.

The rearrangement joins TRBV9 to TRBJ2-6, with 9 nucleotides matching TRBD2. Germline assignment: CDR1 SGDLS and CDR2 YYNGEE. This CDR3 has 17 amino acids. V lost 4 bases and J lost 15; bases outside the gene matches: 20. The CDR3 DNA sequence: TGTGCCAGCAGCCCCTGGACTAGCGAGAGGGGGCCATCAGACCTGACTTTC. Its translation is CASSPWTSERGPSDLTF.

The chain combines TRBV29-1 with TRBJ2-7; 7 nucleotides line up with TRBD1. This CDR3 comprises 13 residues. The germline CDR1 and CDR2 sequences are SQVTM and ANQGSEA. Germline trimming cut 4 bases from V and 4 bases from J; bases unmatched to any gene: 7. CDR3 region: CSVVSTGMYEQYF. The DNA for the CDR3 is TGCAGCGTTGTATCGACAGGGATGTACGAGCAGTACTTC.

This sequence joins TRBV10-1 and TRBJ2-1, with 13 bases fitting TRBD2. The germline CDR1 and CDR2 sequences are WNHNN and SYGVQD (reference sequence). Unmatched junction bases numbered 9, after V lost 0 bases and J lost 4 bases. CDR3 length equals 19 residues. CDR3 amino acids: CASSESRLAGGPIYNEQFF. The CDR3 region has the DNA TGCGCCAGCAGTGAGTCCCGACTAGCGGGGGGCCCTATTTACAATGAGCAGTTCTTC.

This chain joins TRBV9 and TRBJ1-1; D is unresolved. Trimming took 3 bases from V and 0 from J, leaving 6 bases between them. Germline V lookup: CDR1 SGDLS, CDR2 YYNGEE. The CDR3 consists of 13 residues. The CDR3 DNA reads as TGTGCCAGCAGCGCAGAAATGAACACTGAAGCTTTCTTT. Translation: CASSAEMNTEAFF.

The V call is TRBV7-2, the J call TRBJ2-3; 14 bases fit TRBD2. CDR3 length: 16 amino acids. Germline loops: CDR1 SGHTA, CDR2 FQGNSA. J lost 5 bases, V lost 6 bases, and 7 bases had no gene match. In nucleotides, the CDR3 is TGTGCCAGCAGGGTACCGGGACTAGCGGGGGAAGATACGCAGTATTTT. Amino acids: CASRVPGLAGEDTQYF.

The rearrangement joins TRBV5-1 to TRBJ1-1, with 11 nucleotides matching TRBD1. The CDR3 extends over 17 amino acids. Germline CDR1 is SGHRS and CDR2 is YFSETQ. With V trimmed by 5 bases and J by 3 bases, 12 bases remained unmatched. CDR3 in DNA: TGCGCCAGCAGAGTGGGACAGGGGGTGTCGAGGGACACTGAAGCTTTCTTT. Its translation: CASRVGQGVSRDTEAFF.

A word on this clone: At one boundary the junction diverges from the germline segment, which might be a read error. The V and J genes are TRBV7-7 and TRBJ2-5; D possibly corresponds to TRBD2 (6 bases). Germline V gene data show CDR1 as SSHAT and CDR2 as FNYEAQ (reference sequence). CDR3 length: 16 amino acids. The CDR3 loop is CASSLYLAGSGETQYF. CDR3 nucleotides: TGTGCTAGCAGTTTATATTTGGCCGGCAGCGGGGAGACCCAGTACTTC. Full variable domain (missing parts from reference TRBV7-7 and TRBJ2-5): GAGVSQSPRYKVTKRGQDVTLRCDPISSHATLYWYQQALGQGPEFLTYFNYEAQPDKSGLPSDRFSAERPEGSISTLTIQRTEQRDSAMYRCASSLYLAGSGETQYFGPGTRLLVL.

The V call is TRBV19, the J call TRBJ1-2; 10 bases fit TRBD1. In germline, CDR1 is LNHDA, CDR2 SQIVND (reference sequence). The CDR3 contains 13 residues. V was pared by 9 bases and J by 3 bases, with 4 bases of the junction left unmatched. The CDR3 DNA follows: TGTGCCAGCCGACAGGGGGCGCACTATGGCTACACCTTC. This codes for CASRQGAHYGYTF.

This clone was observed a few times. The chain combines TRBV5-5 with TRBJ1-3; unclear D gene. The CDR3 consists of 16 residues. V was pared by 0 bases and J by 5 bases, with 15 bases between. Germline CDR1 is SGHKS and CDR2 is YYEKEE (reference sequence). The CDR3 loop reads CASSLGRNAQRNTIYF. The CDR3 bases are TGTGCCAGCAGCTTGGGCAGGAACGCCCAAAGAAACACCATATATTTT.

The chain uses TRBV6-6 and TRBJ1-1; no clear D. Per the germline V gene, CDR1 is MNHNY and CDR2 is SVGAGI (reference sequence). The length of the CDR3 is 14 residues. Trimming left V 6 bases short and J 2 bases short, with 13 bases between. CDR3 sequence (DNA): TGTGCCAGCAGCACACGACGAGGCAACACTGAAGCTTTCTTT. Its protein is CASSTRRGNTEAFF.

The chain combines TRBV29-1 with TRBJ2-1; tentatively, D is TRBD2 (6 bases). Germline CDR1 is SQVTM and CDR2 is ANQGSEA. This CDR3 is 13 amino acids long. Trimming removed 5 bases at V and 2 bases at J, with 10 bases between. This CDR3 reads CSVCRETYNEQFF. DNA for the CDR3: TGCAGCGTTTGCCGGGAGACCTACAATGAGCAGTTCTTC.

This chain connects TRBV7-2 to TRBJ2-7, with D uncertain. Germline V gene sequence: CDR1 SGHTA, CDR2 FQGNSA. Trimming cost V 5 bases and J 4 bases, with 9 bases left between them. This CDR3 comprises 12 residues. The CDR3 coding sequence is TGTGCCAGCAGCGTACTACGGTACGAGCAGTACTTC. Amino acids: CASSVLRYEQYF.

Concerning this clone itself: This likely came from a read error, as a far larger clone is one base away. The V and J genes are TRBV5-3 and TRBJ2-5, with TRBD1 matching 9 bases. TRBV5-3 is labeled an ORF, and its function is uncertain. This CDR3 has 16 residues. The V and J ends lost 2 bases and 4 bases, in that order; junction bases with no gene match: 9. The CDR3 is CARSLGGQGPRETQYF. CDR3 nucleotides: TGTGCCAGAAGCTTAGGAGGACAGGGGCCGAGAGAGACCCAGTACTTC.

This clone was counted once. The J gene is TRBJ2-1, the V gene TRBV28; D is possibly TRBD2 (5 bases). V was cut by 5 bases and J by 12 bases, with 14 bases left in between. Germline V CDR1 and CDR2: MDHEN, SYDVKM. There are 12 residues in the CDR3. The CDR3 protein is CASSPDGIRQFF. CDR3 sequence (DNA): TGTGCCAGCAGTCCCGACGGGATTAGGCAGTTCTTC.

The chain links TRBV7-7 to TRBJ2-1; TRBD2 is a possible D gene (6 bases). The V gene's germline CDR1 is SSHAT and CDR2 FNYEAQ (reference sequence). The CDR3 covers 13 residues. V shed 3 bases and J shed 9 bases, with 12 bases lying between them. The CDR3 here is CASSLGDSGEQFF. The DNA for the CDR3 is TGTGCCAGCAGCTTGGGGGACTCGGGTGAGCAGTTCTTC. Looking up the rest from reference TRBV7-7 and TRBJ2-1 gives the full variable domain: GAGVSQSPRYKVTKRGQDVTLRCDPISSHATLYWYQQALGQGPEFLTYFNYEAQPDKSGLPSDRFSAERPEGSISTLTIQRTEQRDSAMYRCASSLGDSGEQFFGPGTRLTVL.

This clone was counted a single time. This rearrangement joins TRBV19 to TRBJ1-4, with D maybe TRBD1 (6 bases). The germline V gene encodes CDR1 LNHDA and CDR2 SQIVND (reference sequence). V was pared by 4 bases and J by 2 bases, with 11 bases between. This CDR3 region has 15 residues. The CDR3 coding sequence is TGTGCCAGTAGTACACAGGGTTTTACTAATGAAAAACTGTTTTTT. Protein: CASSTQGFTNEKLFF. Full variable domain (rest looked up from reference TRBV19 and TRBJ1-4): DGGITQSPKYLFRKEGQNVTLSCEQNLNHDAMYWYRQDPGQGLRLIYYSQIVNDFQKGDIAEGYSVSREKKESFPLTVTSAQKNPTAFYLCASSTQGFTNEKLFFGSGTQLSVL.

The chain employs TRBV21-1 and TRBJ2-3; the table's D call, TRBD1, has no DNA check behind it. TRBV21-1 is tagged as a pseudogene. The CDR3 is 20 amino acids. CDR3 DNA: TGTGCCAGCACCCACCTGGGGCCAGGCCGCTACCTGAATAGCACAGATACGCAGTATTTT. Its translation is CASTHLGPGRYLNSTDTQYF.

This chain connects TRBV6-5 to TRBJ1-4; D unresolved. The CDR3 consists of 15 residues. Trimming shortened V by 0 bases and J by 6 bases, and 11 bases separated the two germline ends. CDR1 is MNHEY, CDR2 SVGAGI, per germline. CDR3 in amino acids: CASSYSLGRDEKLFF. The CDR3 DNA reads as TGTGCCAGCAGTTACTCTCTAGGGCGGGATGAAAAACTGTTTTTT.

This chain joins TRBV5-1 and TRBJ2-2, with 9 bases matching TRBD1. V lost 4 bases and J lost 4; bases outside the gene matches: 11. The CDR3 sequence is 17 residues long. From germline, CDR1 is SGHRS and CDR2 YFSETQ. The DNA of the CDR3 is TGCGCCAGCAGCCTTCTTGTACAGGGGGCGACCACCGGGGAGCTGTTTTTT. It specifies CASSLLVQGATTGELFF.

The chain is built from TRBV7-2 and TRBJ2-7; possible D gene TRBD2, 6 bases. V dropped 5 bases and J dropped 4 bases, with 18 bases sitting between them. This CDR3 comprises 15 residues. Per the germline V gene, CDR1 is SGHTA and CDR2 is FQGNSA. The CDR3 DNA is TGTGCCAGCAGCCCGGGAGCCACCCGGGGGTACGAGCAGTACTTC. The encoded protein is CASSPGATRGYEQYF.

This clone was counted a few times. The J gene is TRBJ2-7, the V gene TRBV27, with 10 bases matching TRBD1. The CDR3 is 15 amino acids. Per the germline V gene, CDR1 is MNHEY and CDR2 is SMNVEV (reference sequence). V gave up 3 bases and J gave up 7 bases; unmatched junction bases: 9. This CDR3 is CASSLRGQGVGEQYF. In nucleotides, the CDR3 is TGTGCCAGCAGTTTGAGAGGACAGGGGGTGGGTGAGCAGTACTTC.

The V call is TRBV9, the J call TRBJ2-7; 10 bases map to TRBD2. Trimming removed 0 bases from V and 0 bases from J; junction bases left unmatched: 3. CDR1 SGDLS and CDR2 YYNGEE come from the germline V gene. The CDR3 has 16 residues. This CDR3 is CASSVGTSGASYEQYF. CDR3 DNA: TGTGCCAGCAGCGTAGGGACTAGCGGCGCCTCCTACGAGCAGTACTTC.

The chain links TRBV18 to TRBJ2-5; the match to TRBD2 covers 11 bases. The germline CDR1 and CDR2 sequences are KGHSH and LQKENI. The CDR3 is 17 residues long. The ends lost 6 bases at V and 0 bases at J; junction bases unmatched: 9. CDR3 nucleotide sequence: TGTGCCAGCTCCCACAAGCTAGCGGGGGGTCACCAAGAGACCCAGTACTTC. It codes for CASSHKLAGGHQETQYF.